The 7 T cell receptor beta chains reported below all come from one sample, sequenced in a study of blood T cell repertoires in COVID-19. Profiling relied on immunoSEQ multiplex PCR, and the TCRdb table lists in-frame clones only, not all of them. The sample has around 330,000 clones, 90% seen once. Sequenced: PBMCs or T cells enriched from blood (not recorded which). The receptors stem from a man aged 55 to 70 who had recovered from COVID-19.

The rearrangement joins TRBV6-5 to TRBJ1-4, with a possible D match to TRBD1 (6 bases). V dropped 6 bases and J dropped 10 bases, with 18 bases sitting between them. The CDR3 loop spans 14 amino acids. Germline CDR1 is MNHEY and CDR2 is SVGAGI. The CDR3 DNA follows: TGTGCCAGCAGCGGAACCACAGGGCAAGGAAAACTGTTTTTT. Protein sequence: CASSGTTGQGKLFF.

Concerning this clone itself: This CDR3 is also generated by other DNA sequences in the sample. J is TRBJ1-5 and V is TRBV19, with D possibly being TRBD1 (6 bases). The CDR3 covers 15 residues. Germline V gene sequence: CDR1 LNHDA, CDR2 SQIVND (reference sequence). Trimming stripped 4 bases from V and 0 bases from J, with 10 bases between. This CDR3 is CASSRGQNSNQPQHF. Written as DNA, the CDR3 is TGTGCCAGTAGTAGGGGGCAAAATAGCAATCAGCCCCAGCATTTT.

The chain employs TRBV29-1 and TRBJ2-7; TRBD2 aligns across 14 bases. V lost 7 bases, J lost 3 bases, and 14 bases stayed unmatched. CDR3 length: 17 residues. Germline CDR1 reads SQVTM; CDR2 reads ANQGSEA. CDR3 bases: TGCAGCGCGCATGGACCGACCGGACTAGCGGGGGGCTACGAGCAGTACTTC. It encodes CSAHGPTGLAGGYEQYF.

The chain has TRBV30 and TRBJ1-6, with D possibly matching TRBD1 (6 bases). The CDR3 has 16 amino acids. The V and J ends lost 0 bases and 5 bases respectively, with 14 bases between them. Germline V gives CDR1 GTSNPN, CDR2 SVGIG (reference sequence). The chain's CDR3 is CAWSVRRTGNNSPLHF. The CDR3 coding sequence is TGTGCCTGGAGTGTACGGCGAACAGGGAATAATTCACCCCTCCACTTT.

This chain connects TRBV2 to TRBJ1-6; TRBD1 matches 10 bases. Germline loops: CDR1 SNHLY, CDR2 FYNNEI. J lost 12 bases, V lost 3 bases, and 8 bases had no gene match. The CDR3 extends over 15 amino acids. The chain's CDR3 is CASSDWTGGRLPLHF. The DNA of the CDR3 is TGTGCCAGCAGTGACTGGACAGGGGGGAGATTACCCCTCCACTTT.

The genes are TRBV12-3 or TRBV12-4 and TRBJ2-7, with 8 bases fitting TRBD1. With V trimmed by 6 bases and J by 6 bases, 4 bases remained unmatched. The CDR3 runs 12 residues. The CDR3 protein is CASRPTGGEQYF. CDR3 sequence (DNA): TGTGCCAGCAGACCAACAGGGGGCGAGCAGTACTTC.

The chain employs TRBV6-1 and TRBJ1-2; no reliable D call. The germline V and J ends were trimmed by 0 bases and 7 bases, with 6 bases remaining between them. This CDR3 contains 12 residues. Germline CDR1 is MNHNS and CDR2 is SASEGT. This CDR3 is CASSEAPGGYTF. DNA for the CDR3: TGTGCCAGCAGTGAAGCGCCGGGTGGCTACACCTTC.